The 10 T cell receptor beta chains given below trace back to one sample, sequenced in a study of CD8 T cells in Susac syndrome. Random hexamers were used to reverse transcribe an amount of roughly 0.5 to 1 ug RNA. From the immunoSEQ multiplex PCR reads, TCRdb called clonotypes with MiXCR, one entry per CDR3 protein. The profile shows around 200,000 distinct CDR3 sequences, 90% to 95% of them singletons. Sequencing was carried out using CD4+ T cells from PBMCs. These receptors were taken from a human donor with Susac syndrome.

The V gene is TRBV29-1, the J gene TRBJ2-1; 12 bases are shared with TRBD2. Losses at the gene ends were 0 bases for V and 5 bases for J; bases not matched to a gene: 5. Germline lookup yields CDR1 SQVTM and CDR2 ANQGSEA. The CDR3 length is 16 residues. CDR3 sequence: CSVEDRLAGVHNEQFF. In nucleotides, the CDR3 is TGCAGCGTTGAAGATCGACTAGCGGGGGTTCACAATGAGCAGTTCTTC.

The J gene is TRBJ1-2, the V gene TRBV5-1; the match to TRBD1 covers 9 bases. V lost 0 bases, J lost 5 bases, and 5 bases stayed unmatched. This CDR3 region has 15 residues. Germline assignment: CDR1 SGHRS and CDR2 YFSETQ. Written as DNA, the CDR3 is TGCGCCAGCAGCTTGGGGGACAGGGACCTATATGGCTACACCTTC. It specifies CASSLGDRDLYGYTF.

The chain has TRBV29-1 and TRBJ1-2; D may be TRBD1 (5 bases). V lost 3 bases, J lost 8 bases, and 16 bases lay in between. Per the germline V gene, CDR1 is SQVTM and CDR2 is ANQGSEA. This CDR3 is built from 13 residues. DNA for the CDR3: TGCAGCGTTGACTCAAGCCAGGGTGCCGGCTACACCTTC. Its protein product is CSVDSSQGAGYTF.

V is TRBV18 and J is TRBJ1-1; weak D call: TRBD1 (5 bases). V lost 6 bases and J 0 bases, leaving 23 bases between the germline ends. The CDR3 has 18 amino acids. CDR1 and CDR2 (germline): KGHSH, LQKENI. Here the CDR3 DNA reads TGTGCCAGCTCCCTTAATGGGGGTTCCATCTCCATGAACACTGAAGCTTTCTTT. Translation gives CASSLNGGSISMNTEAFF.

The V gene is TRBV20-1, the J gene TRBJ1-1; D remains unclear. The ends were cut back, 3 bases at V and 3 bases at J, with 17 bases in the middle. The V gene's germline CDR1 is DFQATT and CDR2 SNEGSKA (reference sequence). CDR3 size: 15 residues. CDR3 in DNA: TGCAGTGCTAGGGCCCCTAGAAGACCTGACACTGAAGCTTTCTTT. Protein: CSARAPRRPDTEAFF.

This chain uses TRBV2 with TRBJ1-1, with D possibly TRBD1 on 5 matching bases. The germline V gene encodes CDR1 SNHLY and CDR2 FYNNEI. The V end was cut by 6 bases, the J end by 1 base, with 12 bases between. The CDR3 sequence is 14 residues long. CDR3 residues: CASSGDGGNTEAFF. CDR3 coding DNA: TGTGCCAGCAGCGGCGACGGGGGGAACACTGAAGCTTTCTTT.

The chain employs TRBV4-2 and TRBJ1-1, with 8 bases lining up with TRBD1. Germline assignment: CDR1 LGHNA and CDR2 YNFKEQ. The CDR3 is 16 amino acids. V lost 4 bases and J lost 2; bases outside the gene matches: 9. CDR3 loop: CASSLSRRGQNTEAFF. CDR3 coding DNA: TGTGCCAGCAGCCTCTCGCGCAGGGGGCAAAACACTGAAGCTTTCTTT.

This sequence joins TRBV20-1 and TRBJ2-7, with D perhaps TRBD2 (6 bases). Trimming stripped 6 bases from V and 0 bases from J, with 15 bases between. The CDR3 covers 14 residues. Germline CDR1 is DFQATT and CDR2 is SNEGSKA (reference sequence). The DNA of the CDR3 is TGCAGTGCGAGGACTTTGCGGGACTCCTACGAGCAGTACTTC. This sequence encodes CSARTLRDSYEQYF.

The chain couples TRBV30 to TRBJ1-4; D perhaps matches TRBD1 (5 bases). The CDR3 sequence is 13 residues long. With 2 bases removed from V and 7 bases from J, the gap between germline ends came to 11 bases. CDR1 and CDR2 from the germline V gene are GTSNPN and SVGIG (reference sequence). The CDR3, as DNA: TGTGCCTGGAGTCGGACCGGGGCTGAAAAACTGTTTTTT. Translation: CAWSRTGAEKLFF.

The chain recombines TRBV10-3 with TRBJ2-3; TRBD1 matches at 9 bases. The V and J ends lost 3 bases and 1 base, in that order; junction bases with no gene match: 5. Germline-derived CDR1 and CDR2 are ENHRY and SYGVKD. The CDR3 loop spans 16 amino acids. The CDR3 reads CAISDQTGGGTDTQYF. The CDR3 nucleotides read TGTGCCATCAGTGACCAGACAGGGGGAGGCACAGATACGCAGTATTTT.